This TCR beta chain comes out of a study of cytomegalovirus exposure and HLA in healthy donors. Overall study: Genetic ancestry analysis placed 75% to 85% of the approximately 390 donors that were genotyped in the Caucasian-associated cluster.

Use of 60 Vbeta and 13 Jbeta primers characterized the PCR. TCRdb's table, derived via immunoSEQ multiplex PCR, lists solely in-frame clones and lacks some. The repertoire holds over 200,000 clones, with around 76% as singletons. Turning to this clone: The target antigen is unknown.

The CDR3 loop spans 16 amino acids. J gave up 4 bases and V 4 bases, and 13 bases lay outside the gene matches. Germline loops: CDR1 SGDLS, CDR2 YYNGEE. Whole-study findings and limits: The authors confirmed in vitro that a few CMV-associated chains were specific for CMV antigens.

This TCR was recovered from a woman between 40 and 50 years old in good health and CMV-seropositive. The sample consisted of PBMCs. This chain uses TRBV9 with TRBJ2-7, with 8 bases matching TRBD2. CDR3 region: CASSSRGGSYLYEQYF. The DNA of the CDR3 is TGTGCCAGCAGCTCACGGGGGGGCTCATACCTTTACGAGCAGTACTTC.